This T cell receptor (beta chain) was identified in a study of technical replicates of blood from a handful of donors. The assay was immunoSEQ multiplex PCR, and TCRdb's table has in-frame clones only and misses some. This sample has some 82,000 clones, with about 93% found just once. Sequencing used T cells isolated from PBMCs. This TCR derives from a human donor in good health.

CDR3: CASSDRVHTEAFF. The CDR3 DNA reads TGTGCCAGCAGTGACAGGGTTCACACTGAAGCTTTCTTT. The chain links TRBV27 to TRBJ1-1; 7 bases map to TRBD1. Germline loops: CDR1 MNHEY, CDR2 SMNVEV (reference sequence). The CDR3 length is 13 residues. Losses at the gene ends were 5 bases for V and 3 bases for J; bases not matched to a gene: 3.